This T cell receptor beta chain was observed in a study of CD8+ T cells in alopecia areata. General study findings and limits: The treated group had a single nonresponder, limiting CD8+ expansion-response conclusions.

Extracted RNA was reverse transcribed, and the resulting cDNA served as sequencing template. Method: immunoSEQ multiplex PCR; TCRdb's copy keeps in-frame clones and lacks some. The top ten hold more than 1.5% of the sample, which has 250,000 to 300,000 clones, roughly 50% seen once. With respect to this clone: The antigen is undetermined.

Indicated treatment: oral pan-JAK inhibitor, 5-10 mg twice daily. CD4+ and CD8+ T cells were sorted from PBMCs. This CDR3 is 14 amino acids long. After removal of 2 bases from V and 2 bases from J, the junction contained 5 bases not matched to a gene. Per germline, CDR1 GTSNPN and CDR2 SVGIG (reference sequence). The source was CD4+ T cells sorted from blood, collected at week 24, from a patient treated with tofacitinib. The V call is TRBV30, the J call TRBJ1-2, with TRBD1 matching over 7 bases. The clonotype comes from a human donor with alopecia areata. The CDR3 protein is CAWSLVGGNYGYTF. In DNA form, the CDR3 reads TGTGCCTGGAGTCTTGTAGGGGGCAACTATGGCTACACCTTC.